This TCR beta chain was identified during a study of beta chain features in type 1 diabetes. Comments on this clone: Its antigen remains unknown.

Study results and limitations: People with Type 1 diabetes carried modestly yet significantly shorter TCRB CDR3s in all four CD4+ subsets.

The whole isolated RNA underwent reverse transcription, so sequencing captured expressed TCRB transcripts. Here immunoSEQ multiplex PCR was the method, and the copy in TCRdb shows in-frame clones only, minus some. There are around 250,000 clones in the sample; roughly 13% occur only once, and around 0.019% lies in the top ten. This CDR3 is 13 amino acids long. Germline V gives CDR1 SGHDT, CDR2 YYEEEE. The V segment lost 4 bases and the J segment 4 bases; nucleotides outside the gene matches: 3. The rearrangement uses TRBV5-6 and TRBJ2-3; 7 bases align to TRBD1. Specimen: naive CD4+ T cells from blood. The source is a man aged 25-45 years with type 1 diabetes. The CDR3 coding sequence is TGTGCCAGCAGCCGAACAGGGGCAGATACGCAGTATTTT. Translation: CASSRTGADTQYF. Full variable domain (remainder filled in from reference TRBV5-6 and TRBJ2-3): DAGVTQSPTHLIKTRGQQVTLRCSPKSGHDTVSWYQQALGQGPQFIFQYYEEEERQRGNFPDRFSGHQFPNYSSELNVNALLLGDSALYLCASSRTGADTQYFGPGTRLTVL.